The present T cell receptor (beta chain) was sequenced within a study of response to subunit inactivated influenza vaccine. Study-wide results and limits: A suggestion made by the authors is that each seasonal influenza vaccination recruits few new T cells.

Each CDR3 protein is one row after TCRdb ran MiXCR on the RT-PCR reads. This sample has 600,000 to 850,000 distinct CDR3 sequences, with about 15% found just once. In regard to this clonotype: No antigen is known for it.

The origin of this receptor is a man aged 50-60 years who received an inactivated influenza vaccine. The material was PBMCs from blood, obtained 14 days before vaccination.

CDR3 amino acids: CASSVGLAVYNEQFF. CDR3 bases: TGTGCCAGTAGTGTGGGACTAGCGGTTTACAATGAGCAGTTCTTC. The rearrangement links TRBV19 to TRBJ2-1; 11 bases line up with TRBD2. In germline, CDR1 is LNHDA, CDR2 SQIVND (reference sequence). The CDR3 has 15 amino acids. V trimming: 5 bases; J trimming: 4 bases; junction bases outside the gene matches: 4.